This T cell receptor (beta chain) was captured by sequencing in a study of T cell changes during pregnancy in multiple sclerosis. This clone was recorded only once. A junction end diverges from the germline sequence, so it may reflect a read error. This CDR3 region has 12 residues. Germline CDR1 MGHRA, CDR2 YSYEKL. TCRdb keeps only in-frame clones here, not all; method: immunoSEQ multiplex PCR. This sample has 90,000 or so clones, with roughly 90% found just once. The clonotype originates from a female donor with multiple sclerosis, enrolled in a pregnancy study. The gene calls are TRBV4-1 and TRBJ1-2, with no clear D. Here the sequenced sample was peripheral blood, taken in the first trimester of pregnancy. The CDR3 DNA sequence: TGCGCCAGCAGCCGCGACAACTCTGGCTACACCTTC. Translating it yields CASSRDNSGYTF.